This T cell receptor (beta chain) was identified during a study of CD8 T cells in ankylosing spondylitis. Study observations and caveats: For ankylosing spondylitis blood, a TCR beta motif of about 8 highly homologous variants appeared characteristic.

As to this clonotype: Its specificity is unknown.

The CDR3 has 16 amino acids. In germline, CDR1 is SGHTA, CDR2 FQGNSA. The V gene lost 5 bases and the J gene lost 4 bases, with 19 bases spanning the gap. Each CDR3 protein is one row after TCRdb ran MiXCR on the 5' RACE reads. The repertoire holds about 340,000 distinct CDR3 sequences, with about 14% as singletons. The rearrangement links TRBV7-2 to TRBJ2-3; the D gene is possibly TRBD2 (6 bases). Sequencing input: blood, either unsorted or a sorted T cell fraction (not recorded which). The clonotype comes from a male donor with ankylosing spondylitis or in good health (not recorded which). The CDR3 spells CASSLRAAGSADTQYF. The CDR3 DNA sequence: TGTGCCAGCAGCCTACGAGCTGCCGGGAGCGCAGATACGCAGTATTTT.